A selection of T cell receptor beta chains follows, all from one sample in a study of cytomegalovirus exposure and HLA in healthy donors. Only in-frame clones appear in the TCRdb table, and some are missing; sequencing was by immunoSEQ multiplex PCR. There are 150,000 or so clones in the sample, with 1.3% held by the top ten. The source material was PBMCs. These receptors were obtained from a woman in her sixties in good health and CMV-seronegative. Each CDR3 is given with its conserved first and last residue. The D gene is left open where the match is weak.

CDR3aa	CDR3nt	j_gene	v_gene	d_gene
CASSPGQGTDTQYF	TGTGCCAGCTCACCAGGACAGGGGACAGATACGCAGTATTTT	TRBJ2-3	TRBV18	TRBD1
CASGSDGMDQDTIYF	TGTGCCAGCGGGAGCGACGGGATGGATCAAGACACCATATATTTT	TRBJ1-3	TRBV2	NA
CSVEGDSTGNTIYF	TGCAGCGTTGAAGGGGACAGTACTGGAAACACCATATATTTT	TRBJ1-3	TRBV29-1	TRBD1
CAISGTENQPQHF	TGTGCCATCAGCGGGACAGAAAATCAGCCCCAGCATTTT	TRBJ1-5	TRBV10-3	TRBD1
CASTLWSGQPQHF	TGTGCCAGCACCTTATGGTCGGGTCAGCCCCAGCATTTT	TRBJ1-5	TRBV2	NA
CASSRSAVYEQYF	TGTGCTAGCTCTCGTTCCGCGGTCTACGAGCAGTACTTC	TRBJ2-7	TRBV12-5	NA
CASSPRDRVWNQPQHF	TGCGCCAGCAGCCCCCGGGACAGGGTTTGGAATCAGCCCCAGCATTTT	TRBJ1-5	TRBV5-1	TRBD1
CASSALAGETQYF	TGTGCCAGCAGCGCACTAGCTGGGGAGACCCAGTACTTC	TRBJ2-5	TRBV2	NA
CASNPRTGYTEAFF	TGTGCCAGCAACCCCAGGACAGGTTACACTGAAGCTTTCTTT	TRBJ1-1	TRBV7-9	TRBD1
CASSADRVRYEQYF	TGTGCCAGCAGTGCGGACAGGGTTCGGTACGAGCAGTACTTC	TRBJ2-7	TRBV27	TRBD1
CASSKGLAEYNEQFF	TGTGCCAGCAGCAAGGGACTAGCGGAATACAATGAGCAGTTCTTC	TRBJ2-1	TRBV21-1	NA
CASAPGKGEIRPQHF	TGTGCCAGCGCCCCGGGGAAGGGCGAAATACGGCCCCAGCATTTT	TRBJ1-5	TRBV7-8	NA
CASSPRDSGSNQPQHF	TGTGCCAGCAGTCCAAGGGACAGCGGTAGCAATCAGCCCCAGCATTTT	TRBJ1-5	TRBV7-8	TRBD1
CASSEVPGTDTQYF	TGTGCCAGCAGTGAAGTTCCCGGGACAGATACGCAGTATTTT	TRBJ2-3	TRBV2	NA
CASSFGTSYRTDTQYF	TGTGCCAGCAGTTTCGGGACTAGCTATAGGACAGATACGCAGTATTTT	TRBJ2-3	TRBV27	TRBD2
CASSLSLTLTNTEAFF	TGTGCCAGCAGCTTGAGCCTGACACTCACTAACACTGAAGCTTTCTTT	TRBJ1-1	TRBV5-8	NA
CASSLDRTAEAFF	TGTGCCAGCAGCTTAGATAGAACAGCCGAAGCTTTCTTT	TRBJ1-1	TRBV11-3	NA
CASSLEGGSPYEQYF	TGTGCCAGCAGCTTAGAGGGCGGGTCCCCCTACGAGCAGTACTTC	TRBJ2-7	TRBV7-8	NA
CASSYGGQETQYF	TGTGCCAGCAGTTATGGCGGACAAGAGACCCAGTACTTC	TRBJ2-5	TRBV6-6	NA
CASSSIGGYGYTF	TGTGCCAGCAGCTCCATCGGGGGGTATGGCTACACCTTC	TRBJ1-2	TRBV7-3	NA
CASSLLGQGGAGELFF	TGCGCCAGCAGCTTGCTCGGGCAGGGAGGAGCCGGGGAGCTGTTTTTT	TRBJ2-2	TRBV5-1	NA
CASSDGTGGGGYTF	TGTGCCAGCAGCGACGGGACAGGGGGCGGTGGCTACACCTTC	TRBJ1-2	TRBV28	TRBD1
CASWTSGRAKQFF	TGTGCCAGCTGGACTAGCGGGAGGGCGAAGCAGTTCTTC	TRBJ2-1	TRBV27	TRBD2
CASSQAPGTAGAGELFF	TGCGCCAGCAGCCAAGCCCCCGGGACAGCCGGCGCCGGGGAGCTGTTTTTT	TRBJ2-2	TRBV4-1	TRBD1
CATSDERSNTGELFF	TGTGCCACCTCCGACGAGCGCTCGAACACCGGGGAGCTGTTTTTT	TRBJ2-2	TRBV9	NA
CASSRTGGWNTEAFF	TGTGCCAGCAGTCGGACAGGGGGCTGGAACACTGAAGCTTTCTTT	TRBJ1-1	TRBV6-5	TRBD1
CASSSGTGVGYTF	TGCGCCAGCAGTTCCGGGACAGGGGTTGGCTACACCTTC	TRBJ1-2	TRBV5-1	TRBD1
CASSSERQGRYEQYF	TGCGCCAGCAGCTCGGAGCGACAGGGGAGGTACGAGCAGTACTTC	TRBJ2-7	TRBV5-1	TRBD1
CASSLGLRDTDTQYF	TGTGCCAGCAGCTTAGGCTTGAGGGACACAGATACGCAGTATTTT	TRBJ2-3	TRBV7-2	NA
CASSFETGGRKTQYF	TGCGCCAGCAGCTTCGAGACAGGGGGTAGAAAGACCCAGTACTTC	TRBJ2-5	TRBV5-1	TRBD1
CASGLVSGGGTGELFF	TGTGCCAGTGGATTGGTTAGCGGGGGTGGCACCGGGGAGCTGTTTTTT	TRBJ2-2	TRBV7-6	TRBD2
CASSPGGEDYEQYF	TGTGCCAGCAGTCCCGGGGGGGAGGACTACGAGCAGTACTTC	TRBJ2-7	TRBV6-5	TRBD2
CAVKGNEKLFF	TGTGCCGTTAAGGGGAATGAAAAACTGTTTTTT	TRBJ1-4	TRBV10-3	NA
CASRFRALAGGPNEQFF	TGTGCCAGCCGATTTAGGGCATTAGCGGGAGGGCCTAATGAGCAGTTCTTC	TRBJ2-1	TRBV27	TRBD2
CATSRDLLNSPLHF	TGTGCCACCAGCAGAGATTTACTTAATTCACCCCTCCACTTT	TRBJ1-6	TRBV15	NA
CASKLAGGSTDTQYF	TGTGCCAGCAAACTAGCGGGGGGATCCACAGATACGCAGTATTTT	TRBJ2-3	TRBV5-4	TRBD2
CSVGTDDPYEQYF	TGCAGCGTGGGGACAGATGACCCCTACGAGCAGTACTTC	TRBJ2-7	TRBV29-1	TRBD1
CASSSIQGPSYEQYF	TGTGCCAGCAGCTCCATACAGGGGCCTTCCTACGAGCAGTACTTC	TRBJ2-7	TRBV7-9	TRBD1
CASSSFGGGAGEQFF	TGTGCCAGCAGCTCCTTCGGCGGGGGGGCAGGGGAGCAGTTCTTC	TRBJ2-1	TRBV11-2	TRBD2
CASSFVAGGLNTGELFF	TGTGCCAGCAGCTTCGTGGCGGGGGGGCTAAACACCGGGGAGCTGTTTTTT	TRBJ2-2	TRBV11-2	TRBD2
CSAKRGGGYTF	TGCAGTGCTAAGCGCGGGGGTGGCTACACCTTC	TRBJ1-2	TRBV20-1	NA
CAWSRDRGTEAFF	TGTGCCTGGAGTCGGGACAGGGGAACTGAAGCTTTCTTT	TRBJ1-1	TRBV30	TRBD1
CASSLGGQGAEKLFF	TGTGCCAGCAGCTTAGGCGGACAGGGGGCTGAAAAACTGTTTTTT	TRBJ1-4	TRBV7-2	TRBD1
CASSLLTGALRNTIYF	TGTGCCAGCAGCTTATTAACAGGGGCGCTGCGGAACACCATATATTTT	TRBJ1-3	TRBV7-2	TRBD1